The 15 T cell receptor beta chains reported below all come from one sample, sequenced in a study of OX40 agonist ivuxolimab in advanced cancers. Clones were read by immunoSEQ multiplex PCR, and TCRdb kept only the in-frame ones, dropping some. Among tens of thousands of clones listed, about 86% were seen once. The sample was CD4+ or CD8+ T cells sorted from blood, taken in a trial of the OX40 agonist ivuxolimab. These receptors originate from an adult with an advanced solid tumor such as melanoma, head and neck, liver or kidney cancer.

This chain links TRBV7-3 with TRBJ2-2; D remains unclear. There are 14 residues in the CDR3. V dropped 5 bases and J dropped 2 bases, with 9 bases sitting between them. CDR1 is SGHTA and CDR2 is FQGTGA in the germline V gene. In DNA form, the CDR3 reads TGTGCCAGCAGCCCCAGCGATAACACCGGGGAGCTGTTTTTT. Its translation is CASSPSDNTGELFF.

The V and J genes are TRBV30 and TRBJ2-5; D remains ambiguous. The CDR3 contains 13 residues. Germline CDR1 reads GTSNPN; CDR2 reads SVGIG (reference sequence). Trimming removed 0 bases at V and 5 bases at J, with 10 bases between. The CDR3 DNA reads as TGTGCCTGGAGTGTAGGTGGGTGGGAGACCCAGTACTTC. As protein: CAWSVGGWETQYF.

The CDR3 nucleotides read TGTGCCAGCAGCGTAGGTTTACCCGGGACAGGGAGCCCCGGGGAGCTGTTTTTT. Translating gives CASSVGLPGTGSPGELFF. This chain links TRBV9 with TRBJ2-2; 9 bases map to TRBD1. Germline CDR1 SGDLS, CDR2 YYNGEE. The CDR3 covers 18 residues. V was pared by 0 bases and J by 6 bases, with 12 bases of the junction left unmatched.

The J gene is TRBJ1-2, the V gene TRBV5-1; D is uncertain. There are 13 residues in the CDR3. The ends were cut back, 5 bases at V and 0 bases at J, with 8 bases in the middle. Germline V gene lookup returns CDR1 SGHRS and CDR2 YFSETQ. This CDR3 reads CASSKDTNYGYTF. The CDR3 nucleotides read TGCGCCAGCAGTAAAGATACTAACTATGGCTACACCTTC.

V gene TRBV30 combines with J gene TRBJ1-2; D gene uncertain. V lost 2 bases, J lost 7 bases, and 11 bases lay in between. Looked up from germline, CDR1 is GTSNPN and CDR2 is SVGIG (reference sequence). The CDR3 is 12 residues long. The CDR3 loop reads CAWSSLTGGYTF. The CDR3 bases are TGTGCCTGGAGTTCGTTGACGGGTGGCTACACCTTC. Together with reference TRBV30 and TRBJ1-2, the CDR3 gives the full variable domain: SQTIHQWPATLVQPVGSPLSLECTVEGTSNPNLYWYRQAAGRGLQLLFYSVGIGQISSEVPQNLSASRPQDRQFILSSKKLLLSDSGFYLCAWSSLTGGYTFGSGTRLTVV.

The rearrangement uses TRBV6-1 and TRBJ2-5, with TRBD2 identical over 7 bases. Germline assignment: CDR1 MNHNS and CDR2 SASEGT. The V and J ends lost 2 bases and 4 bases, in that order; junction bases with no gene match: 7. This CDR3 region has 15 residues. CDR3 sequence (DNA): TGTGCCAGCAGTGAAACCCCGGCGGGAGTAGAGACCCAGTACTTC. This translates into CASSETPAGVETQYF.

The chain joins TRBV7-2 to TRBJ2-1; D possibly corresponds to TRBD1 (5 bases). The CDR3 contains 14 residues. CDR1 is SGHTA and CDR2 is FQGNSA in the germline V gene. Trimming took 3 bases from V and 8 from J, leaving 14 bases between them. CDR3 bases: TGTGCCAGCAGCTTCGCCCCCAGGGCCGATGAGCAGTTCTTC. Translating gives CASSFAPRADEQFF.

The chain carries TRBV2 and TRBJ2-2; 8 bases align to TRBD1. Germline lookup yields CDR1 SNHLY and CDR2 FYNNEI. This CDR3 region has 14 residues. After removal of 6 bases from V and 4 bases from J, the junction contained 4 bases not matched to a gene. The CDR3 bases are TGTGCCAGCAGCTTAACAGGGGGCACCGGGGAGCTGTTTTTT. Its translation is CASSLTGGTGELFF. Looking up the rest from reference TRBV2 and TRBJ2-2 gives the full variable domain: EPEVTQTPSHQVTQMGQEVILRCVPISNHLYFYWYRQILGQKVEFLVSFYNNEISEKSEIFDDQFSVERPDGSNFTLKIRSTKLEDSAMYFCASSLTGGTGELFFGEGSRLTVL.

The chain joins TRBV28 to TRBJ2-1, with a tentative D call TRBD1 (6 bases). This CDR3 has 15 amino acids. The germline gives CDR1 MDHEN, CDR2 SYDVKM. V was shortened by 5 bases and J by 4 bases, with 15 bases between the two germline ends. DNA of the CDR3: TGTGCCAGCAGTGACATCGGACAGTCATACAATGAGCAGTTCTTC. It is translated as CASSDIGQSYNEQFF.

The chain uses TRBV18 and TRBJ2-7, with TRBD2 matching over 9 bases. J was trimmed by 2 bases and V by 2 bases; bases with no gene match: 1. Germline V lookup: CDR1 KGHSH, CDR2 LQKENI. This CDR3 comprises 14 residues. The CDR3 protein is CASSPASGAYEQYF. The CDR3 region has the DNA TGTGCCAGCTCACCAGCTAGCGGGGCCTACGAGCAGTACTTC.

This chain joins TRBV7-3 and TRBJ2-1; 7 bases are shared with TRBD2. The CDR3 contains 13 residues. Germline V gene lookup returns CDR1 SGHTA and CDR2 FQGTGA. Unmatched junction bases numbered 8, after V lost 5 bases and J lost 10 bases. The CDR3 sequence: CASSTSDGREQFF. Written as DNA, the CDR3 is TGTGCCAGCAGCACCTCGGACGGGAGGGAGCAGTTCTTC.

This chain connects TRBV19 to TRBJ2-1, with 7 bases matching TRBD2. CDR1 LNHDA and CDR2 SQIVND come from the germline V gene (reference sequence). The trim removed 6 bases at V and 15 bases at J, leaving 11 bases unmatched. There are 12 residues in the CDR3. The CDR3 here is CASSPPVGRMFF. As DNA, the CDR3 is TGTGCCAGTAGCCCCCCTGTCGGGAGGATGTTCTTC.

The V call is TRBV7-9, the J call TRBJ1-1; no reliable D call. This CDR3 contains 13 residues. With 5 bases removed from V and 0 bases from J, the gap between germline ends came to 7 bases. Germline V gene sequence: CDR1 SEHNR, CDR2 FQNEAQ (reference sequence). This CDR3 is CASSGIMNTEAFF. DNA of the CDR3: TGTGCCAGCAGCGGGATAATGAACACTGAAGCTTTCTTT.

The rearrangement joins TRBV7-2 to TRBJ2-3; D gene uncertain. The CDR3 runs to 13 residues. The V end lost 2 bases, the J end lost 5 bases, and 8 bases lay between the germline ends. The germline CDR1 and CDR2 sequences are SGHTA and FQGNSA. Here the CDR3 reads CASSLSRLDTQYF. The CDR3 region has the DNA TGTGCCAGCAGCTTATCGAGGTTAGATACGCAGTATTTT.

The V and J genes are TRBV28 and TRBJ2-3, with a weak D call TRBD1 (5 bases). The germline V and J ends were trimmed by 3 bases and 2 bases, with 9 bases remaining between them. The CDR3 is made up of 14 amino acids. The germline V gene encodes CDR1 MDHEN and CDR2 SYDVKM. For the CDR3, the DNA is TGTGCCAGCAGTTTTGCAGGGTACACAGATACGCAGTATTTT. Translation: CASSFAGYTDTQYF.